The 18 T cell receptor beta chains given below trace back to one sample, sequenced in a study of beta chain features in type 1 diabetes. Regarding the study as a whole: In every one of the four CD4+ subsets, TCRB CDR3s were moderately but significantly shorter in Type 1 diabetes patients.

These receptors are not linked to any known antigen. Sequencing targeted expressed TCRB transcripts, as all isolated RNA had been reverse transcribed. Assay: immunoSEQ multiplex PCR; the TCRdb copy retains only in-frame clones and omits some. Altogether around 150,000 clones are present, roughly 9% being singletons, with the ten largest covering roughly 0.72%. Sequencing was done on a sample of central memory CD4+ T cells from blood. These receptor sequences come from a woman in her 30s with type 1 diabetes.

The chain combines TRBV9 with TRBJ2-3, with no clear D. V dropped 0 bases and J dropped 11 bases, with 7 bases sitting between them. The CDR3 runs to 11 residues. Germline V lookup: CDR1 SGDLS, CDR2 YYNGEE. This CDR3 is CASSVDTEQYF. The DNA of the CDR3 is TGTGCCAGCAGCGTAGACACAGAGCAGTATTTT.

The gene calls are TRBV7-3 and TRBJ1-1; 9 bases are shared with TRBD1. The V and J ends lost 5 bases and 10 bases, in that order; junction bases with no gene match: 11. The germline V gene has CDR1 SGHTA and CDR2 FQGTGA. This CDR3 region has 14 residues. The CDR3 region is CASSPGGTGKGAFF. The CDR3, as DNA: TGTGCCAGCAGCCCCGGGGGGACAGGGAAAGGAGCTTTCTTT.

This clone was seen more than once but under ten times. The J gene is TRBJ2-1, the V gene TRBV18, with a tentative D call TRBD2 (5 bases). V lost 1 base and J lost 6, with 16 bases in between. The CDR3 loop spans 16 amino acids. Germline CDR1 and CDR2: KGHSH and LQKENI. CDR3 sequence: CASSPRLHSISNEQFF. The CDR3 nucleotides read TGTGCCAGCTCACCACGACTACACTCGATTAGCAATGAGCAGTTCTTC.

CDR3 nucleotide sequence: TGTGCCAGCAGTTCAGACCGTCTTGGGACAGGGGGCCCCTACGAGCAGTACTTC. It yields the protein CASSSDRLGTGGPYEQYF. The chain has TRBV27 and TRBJ2-7, with 12 bases lining up with TRBD1. Trimming removed 4 bases from V and 2 bases from J; junction bases left unmatched: 12. This CDR3 is 18 amino acids long. The V gene's germline CDR1 is MNHEY and CDR2 SMNVEV (reference sequence).

The CDR3 DNA sequence: TGTGCCAGCAGCTTAACTAGCGGGAGTAATGAGCAGTTCTTC. Its protein is CASSLTSGSNEQFF. The chain carries TRBV7-9 and TRBJ2-1, with 11 positions matching TRBD2. The CDR3 loop spans 14 amino acids. CDR1 SEHNR and CDR2 FQNEAQ come from the germline V gene (reference sequence). The V gene end was trimmed by 2 bases and the J gene end by 7 bases; junction bases not matched to a gene: 1.

This clone was counted only a few times. V usage is TRBV5-4 and J usage is TRBJ2-1, with a weak D call TRBD2 (6 bases). V was cut by 4 bases and J by 6 bases, with 11 bases left in between. This CDR3 has 13 amino acids. Germline V lookup: CDR1 SGHNT, CDR2 YYREEE (reference sequence). The CDR3 coding sequence is TGTGCCAGCAGCGGCGGGGCAGTCAATGAGCAGTTCTTC. It encodes CASSGGAVNEQFF.

This clone was detected only a few times. This CDR3 is CASSSRGGVLEYF. CDR3 coding DNA: TGTGCCAGTAGTTCGCGGGGAGGCGTTCTAGAGTACTTC. The genes are TRBV19 and TRBJ2-4, with D perhaps TRBD2 (6 bases). Trimming removed 5 bases from V and 14 bases from J, with 19 bases in between. In germline, CDR1 is LNHDA, CDR2 SQIVND (reference sequence). The CDR3 is made up of 13 amino acids.

This clone was counted only a few times. The chain recombines TRBV5-1 with TRBJ1-1; weak D call: TRBD1 (6 bases). The CDR3 is 14 amino acids. Deletions cut 6 bases from V and 0 bases from J, with 12 bases between. Germline assignment: CDR1 SGHRS and CDR2 YFSETQ. For the CDR3, the DNA is TGCGCCAGCACCTCGGACAGTCTGAACACTGAAGCTTTCTTT. This translates into CASTSDSLNTEAFF.

In its sample, this clone was seen a few times. Its ends do not fully match the called genes, so a read error is possible. The chain has TRBV20-1 and TRBJ1-4; tentatively, D is TRBD1 (5 bases). The germline V gene encodes CDR1 DFQATT and CDR2 SNEGSKA (reference sequence). The CDR3 is 11 residues long. The CDR3 is CSAEFAGRIYF. CDR3 DNA: TGCAGTGCGGAGTTTGCGGGGCGGATCTATTTT.

This clone was picked up a small number of times. In nucleotides, the CDR3 is TGTGCCATCAGTGGGGCGAGACAGGGCGGTCCTGAAGCTTTCTTT. It codes for CAISGARQGGPEAFF. The V and J genes are TRBV10-3 and TRBJ1-1, with TRBD1 matching 7 bases. The CDR3 loop spans 15 amino acids. Germline loops: CDR1 ENHRY, CDR2 SYGVKD. V was clipped by 4 bases and J by 6 bases; unmatched bases: 11.

This clone has only a few counts. The V and J genes are TRBV2 and TRBJ2-7; 7 nucleotides align to TRBD1. The V and J ends lost 6 bases and 0 bases, in that order; junction bases with no gene match: 5. This CDR3 comprises 14 residues. Germline loops: CDR1 SNHLY, CDR2 FYNNEI. As DNA, the CDR3 is TGTGCCAGCAGGTTGACAGGGAGCTCCTACGAGCAGTACTTC. Translation: CASRLTGSSYEQYF. Together with reference TRBV2 and TRBJ2-7, the CDR3 gives the full variable domain: EPEVTQTPSHQVTQMGQEVILRCVPISNHLYFYWYRQILGQKVEFLVSFYNNEISEKSEIFDDQFSVERPDGSNFTLKIRSTKLEDSAMYFCASRLTGSSYEQYFGPGTRLTVT.

The rearrangement links TRBV4-1 to TRBJ1-1; 7 bases match TRBD1. The trim removed 2 bases at V and 4 bases at J, leaving 4 bases unmatched. CDR3 size: 14 residues. The germline CDR1 and CDR2 sequences are MGHRA and YSYEKL. The CDR3 DNA sequence: TGCGCCAGCAGCCAACAAACAGGGGTCACTGAAGCTTTCTTT. It codes for CASSQQTGVTEAFF.

This clone has a handful of counts. The chain combines TRBV2 with TRBJ1-3; D unclear. Trimming removed 3 bases at V and 1 base at J, with 13 bases between. Germline CDR1 is SNHLY and CDR2 is FYNNEI. The length of the CDR3 is 16 residues. CDR3 sequence reads: CASSEDRGYSGNTIYF. CDR3 nucleotide sequence: TGTGCCAGCAGTGAGGATCGGGGATATTCTGGAAACACCATATATTTT.

The V call is TRBV9, the J call TRBJ2-7, with D possibly matching TRBD2 (5 bases). Trimming took 0 bases from V and 2 from J, leaving 9 bases between them. Germline CDR1 SGDLS, CDR2 YYNGEE. This CDR3 comprises 14 residues. This CDR3 reads CASSVGGQAYEQYF. CDR3 DNA sequence: TGTGCCAGCAGCGTAGGAGGGCAGGCCTACGAGCAGTACTTC.

This clone was detected only a few times. This chain links TRBV27 with TRBJ1-5; the match to TRBD1 covers 7 bases. V was pared by 2 bases and J by 3 bases, with 4 bases of the junction left unmatched. CDR3 length equals 15 residues. Germline-derived CDR1 and CDR2 are MNHEY and SMNVEV (reference sequence). The CDR3 sequence is CASSLSGQDNQPQHF. The DNA of the CDR3 is TGTGCCAGCAGTTTAAGCGGACAGGACAATCAGCCCCAGCATTTT.

In its sample, this clone was seen a few times. The J gene is TRBJ2-7, the V gene TRBV6-5; D remains ambiguous. The CDR3 covers 14 residues. The germline CDR1 and CDR2 sequences are MNHEY and SVGAGI. Trimming took off 2 bases at V and 3 bases at J, with 11 bases between the two ends. CDR3 region: CASSYDSNSYEQYF. In DNA, the CDR3 is TGTGCCAGCAGTTACGATAGTAATAGCTACGAGCAGTACTTC.

The chain carries TRBV5-1 and TRBJ2-5; 7 positions agree with TRBD2. The CDR3 length is 14 residues. Germline loops: CDR1 SGHRS, CDR2 YFSETQ. Trimming removed 4 bases from V and 5 bases from J; junction bases left unmatched: 8. The CDR3: CASSMGEGLETQYF. As DNA, the CDR3 is TGCGCCAGCAGCATGGGGGAGGGCTTGGAGACCCAGTACTTC. Together with reference TRBV5-1 and TRBJ2-5, the CDR3 gives the full variable domain: KAGVTQTPRYLIKTRGQQVTLSCSPISGHRSVSWYQQTPGQGLQFLFEYFSETQRNKGNFPGRFSGRQFSNSRSEMNVSTLELGDSALYLCASSMGEGLETQYFGPGTRLLVL.

This clone was picked up a small number of times. This chain joins TRBV7-9 and TRBJ2-7, with 7 bases aligning to TRBD2. The V and J ends lost 3 bases and 2 bases, in that order; junction bases with no gene match: 10. The CDR3 is made up of 16 amino acids. Germline V CDR1 and CDR2: SEHNR, FQNEAQ (reference sequence). CDR3 loop: CASSLSRGDGTYEQYF. Written as DNA, the CDR3 is TGTGCCAGCAGCTTGTCTCGGGGGGACGGTACCTACGAGCAGTACTTC. The entire variable domain, with the rest obtained from reference TRBV7-9 and TRBJ2-7, is as follows: DTGVSQNPRHKITKRGQNVTFRCDPISEHNRLYWYRQTLGQGPEFLTYFQNEAQLEKSRLLSDRFSAERPKGSFSTLEIQRTEQGDSAMYLCASSLSRGDGTYEQYFGPGTRLTVT.